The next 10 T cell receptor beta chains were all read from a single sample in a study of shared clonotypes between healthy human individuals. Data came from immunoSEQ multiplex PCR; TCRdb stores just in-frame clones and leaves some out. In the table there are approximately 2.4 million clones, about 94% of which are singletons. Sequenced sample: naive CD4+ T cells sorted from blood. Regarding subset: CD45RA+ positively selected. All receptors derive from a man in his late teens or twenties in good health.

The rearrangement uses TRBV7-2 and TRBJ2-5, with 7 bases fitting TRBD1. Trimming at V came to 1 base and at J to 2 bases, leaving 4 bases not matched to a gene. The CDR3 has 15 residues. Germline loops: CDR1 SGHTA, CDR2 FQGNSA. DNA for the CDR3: TGTGCCAGCAGCTTAGACGGGACAGATCAAGAGACCCAGTACTTC. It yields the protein CASSLDGTDQETQYF.

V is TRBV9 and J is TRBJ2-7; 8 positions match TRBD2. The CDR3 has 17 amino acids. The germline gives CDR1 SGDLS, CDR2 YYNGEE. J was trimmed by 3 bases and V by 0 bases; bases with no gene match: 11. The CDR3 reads CASSVAPHGSGNYEQYF. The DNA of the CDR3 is TGTGCCAGCAGCGTAGCCCCGCACGGTAGCGGGAACTACGAGCAGTACTTC.

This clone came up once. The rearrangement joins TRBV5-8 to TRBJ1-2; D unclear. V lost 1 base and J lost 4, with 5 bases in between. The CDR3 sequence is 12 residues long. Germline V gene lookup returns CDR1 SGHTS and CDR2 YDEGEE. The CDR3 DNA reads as TGTGCCAGCAGCTTGTGGGGCTATGGCTACACCTTC. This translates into CASSLWGYGYTF.

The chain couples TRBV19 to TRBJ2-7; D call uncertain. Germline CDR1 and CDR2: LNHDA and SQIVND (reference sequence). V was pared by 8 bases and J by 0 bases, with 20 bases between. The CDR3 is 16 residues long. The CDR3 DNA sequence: TGTGCCAGTTCCAAACGGCAGAGACAAGACTCCTACGAGCAGTACTTC. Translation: CASSKRQRQDSYEQYF.

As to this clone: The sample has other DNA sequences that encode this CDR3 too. DNA for the CDR3: TGTGCCAGCAGCTTAGCTGGGGGGAGACAAGAGACCCAGTACTTC. Amino acids: CASSLAGGRQETQYF. The V call is TRBV7-9, the J call TRBJ2-5; TRBD2 might be the D (6 bases). The CDR3 is 15 amino acids. The V end lost 0 bases, the J end lost 2 bases, and 10 bases lay between the germline ends. CDR1 and CDR2 from the germline V gene are SEHNR and FQNEAQ (reference sequence). Drawing the rest from reference TRBV7-9 and TRBJ2-5, the complete variable domain is DTGVSQNPRHKITKRGQNVTFRCDPISEHNRLYWYRQTLGQGPEFLTYFQNEAQLEKSRLLSDRFSAERPKGSFSTLEIQRTEQGDSAMYLCASSLAGGRQETQYFGPGTRLLVL.

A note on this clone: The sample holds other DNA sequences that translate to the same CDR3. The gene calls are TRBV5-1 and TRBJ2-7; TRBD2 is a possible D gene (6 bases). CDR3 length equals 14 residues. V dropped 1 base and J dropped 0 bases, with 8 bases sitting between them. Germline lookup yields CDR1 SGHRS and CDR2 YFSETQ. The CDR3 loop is CASSLRGDSYEQYF. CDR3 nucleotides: TGCGCCAGCAGCTTGCGCGGGGACTCCTACGAGCAGTACTTC.

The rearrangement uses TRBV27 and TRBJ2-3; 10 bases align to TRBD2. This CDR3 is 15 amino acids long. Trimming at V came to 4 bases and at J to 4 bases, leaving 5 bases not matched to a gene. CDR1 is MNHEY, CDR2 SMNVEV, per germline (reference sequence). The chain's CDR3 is CASSSLAGRSDTQYF. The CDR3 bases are TGTGCCAGCAGTTCACTAGCGGGAAGGTCAGATACGCAGTATTTT.

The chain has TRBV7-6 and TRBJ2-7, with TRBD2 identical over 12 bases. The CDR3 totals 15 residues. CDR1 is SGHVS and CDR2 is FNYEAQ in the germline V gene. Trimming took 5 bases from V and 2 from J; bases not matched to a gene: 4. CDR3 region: CASSGGLAGTYEQYF. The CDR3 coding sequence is TGTGCCAGCAGCGGGGGACTAGCGGGTACCTACGAGCAGTACTTC.

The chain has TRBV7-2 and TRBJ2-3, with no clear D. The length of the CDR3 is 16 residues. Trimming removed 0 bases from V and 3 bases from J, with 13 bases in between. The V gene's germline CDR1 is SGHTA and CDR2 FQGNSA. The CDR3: CASSLASRARTDTQYF. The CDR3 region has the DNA TGTGCCAGCAGCTTAGCCTCACGAGCACGGACAGATACGCAGTATTTT.

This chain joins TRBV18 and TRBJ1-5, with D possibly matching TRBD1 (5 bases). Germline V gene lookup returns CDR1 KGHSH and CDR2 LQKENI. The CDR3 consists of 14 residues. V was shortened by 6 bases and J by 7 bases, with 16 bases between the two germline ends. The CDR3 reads CASSPMGRDQPQHF. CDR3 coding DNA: TGTGCCAGCTCCCCTATGGGCAGGGACCAGCCCCAGCATTTT. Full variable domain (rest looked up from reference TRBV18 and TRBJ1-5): NAGVMQNPRHLVRRRGQEARLRCSPMKGHSHVYWYRQLPEEGLKFMVYLQKENIIDESGMPKERFSAEFPKEGPSILRIQQVVRGDSAAYFCASSPMGRDQPQHFGDGTRLSIL.